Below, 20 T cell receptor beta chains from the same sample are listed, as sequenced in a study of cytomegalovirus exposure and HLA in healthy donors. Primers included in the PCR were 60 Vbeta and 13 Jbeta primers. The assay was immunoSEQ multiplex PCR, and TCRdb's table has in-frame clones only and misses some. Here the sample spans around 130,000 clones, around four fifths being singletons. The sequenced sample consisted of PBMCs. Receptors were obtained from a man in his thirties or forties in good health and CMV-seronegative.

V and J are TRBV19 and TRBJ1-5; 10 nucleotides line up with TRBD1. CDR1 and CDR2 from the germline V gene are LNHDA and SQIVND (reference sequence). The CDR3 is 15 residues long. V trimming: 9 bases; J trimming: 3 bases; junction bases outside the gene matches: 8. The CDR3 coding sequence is TGTGCCAGCCTAAACCGACAGGGGGCCAATCAGCCCCAGCATTTT. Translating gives CASLNRQGANQPQHF.

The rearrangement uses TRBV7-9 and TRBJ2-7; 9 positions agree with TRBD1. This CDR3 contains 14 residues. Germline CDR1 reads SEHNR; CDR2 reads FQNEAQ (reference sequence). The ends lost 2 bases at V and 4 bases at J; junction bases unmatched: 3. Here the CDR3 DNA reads TGTGCCAGCAGCTTAAGGGACAGGGCTTACGAGCAGTACTTC. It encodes CASSLRDRAYEQYF.

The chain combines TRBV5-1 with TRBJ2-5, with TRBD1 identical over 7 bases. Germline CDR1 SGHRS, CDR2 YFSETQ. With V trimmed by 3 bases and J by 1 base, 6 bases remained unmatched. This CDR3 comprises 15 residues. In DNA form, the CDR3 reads TGCGCCAGCAGCTCGGGACAGACCCTCCAAGAGACCCAGTACTTC. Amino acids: CASSSGQTLQETQYF. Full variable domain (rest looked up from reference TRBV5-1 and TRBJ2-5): KAGVTQTPRYLIKTRGQQVTLSCSPISGHRSVSWYQQTPGQGLQFLFEYFSETQRNKGNFPGRFSGRQFSNSRSEMNVSTLELGDSALYLCASSSGQTLQETQYFGPGTRLLVL.

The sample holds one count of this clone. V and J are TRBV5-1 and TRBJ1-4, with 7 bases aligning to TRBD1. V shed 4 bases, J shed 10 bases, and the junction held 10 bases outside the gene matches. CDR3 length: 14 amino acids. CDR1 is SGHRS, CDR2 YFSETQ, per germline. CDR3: CASSPTTGTVKLFF. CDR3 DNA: TGCGCCAGCAGCCCGACGACAGGGACGGTAAAACTGTTTTTT.

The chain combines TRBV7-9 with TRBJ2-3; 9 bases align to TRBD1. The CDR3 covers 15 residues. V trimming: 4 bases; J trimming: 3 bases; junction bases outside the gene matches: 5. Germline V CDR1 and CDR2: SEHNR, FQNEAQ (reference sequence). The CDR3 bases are TGTGCCAGCAGCTCTTGGGACAGGGTGACAGATACGCAGTATTTT. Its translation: CASSSWDRVTDTQYF.

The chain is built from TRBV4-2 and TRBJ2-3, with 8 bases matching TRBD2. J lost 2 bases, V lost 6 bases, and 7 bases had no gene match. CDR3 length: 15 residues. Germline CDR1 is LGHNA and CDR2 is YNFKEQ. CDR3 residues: CASRESGGATDTQYF. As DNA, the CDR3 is TGTGCCAGCAGGGAATCCGGGGGGGCCACAGATACGCAGTATTTT.

This CDR3 is CASSISAGGTGELFF. In DNA form, the CDR3 reads TGTGCCAGTAGTATCTCGGCGGGAGGGACCGGGGAGCTGTTTTTT. The rearrangement joins TRBV19 to TRBJ2-2; 9 bases map to TRBD2. From germline, CDR1 is LNHDA and CDR2 SQIVND (reference sequence). Unmatched junction bases numbered 4, after V lost 3 bases and J lost 5 bases. This CDR3 contains 15 residues.

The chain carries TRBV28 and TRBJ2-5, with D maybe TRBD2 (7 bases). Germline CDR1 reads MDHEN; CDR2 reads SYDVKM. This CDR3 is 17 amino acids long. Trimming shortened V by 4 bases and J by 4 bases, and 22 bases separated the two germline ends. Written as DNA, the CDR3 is TGTGCCAGCAGTTCCTCAGGGGCGGCGGGAGCTCTAGAGACCCAGTACTTC. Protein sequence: CASSSSGAAGALETQYF.

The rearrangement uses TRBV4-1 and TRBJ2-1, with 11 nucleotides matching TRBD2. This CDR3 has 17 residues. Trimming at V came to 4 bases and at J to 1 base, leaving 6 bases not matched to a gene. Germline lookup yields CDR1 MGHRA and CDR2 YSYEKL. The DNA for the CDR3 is TGCGCCAGCAGCCGACTAGCGGGAAAATGGTCCTACAATGAGCAGTTCTTC. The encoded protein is CASSRLAGKWSYNEQFF.

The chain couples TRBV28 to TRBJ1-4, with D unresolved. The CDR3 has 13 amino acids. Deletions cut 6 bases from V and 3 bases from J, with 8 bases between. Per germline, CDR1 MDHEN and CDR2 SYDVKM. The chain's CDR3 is CASRRVPNEKLFF. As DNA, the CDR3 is TGTGCCAGCAGGAGGGTACCTAATGAAAAACTGTTTTTT.

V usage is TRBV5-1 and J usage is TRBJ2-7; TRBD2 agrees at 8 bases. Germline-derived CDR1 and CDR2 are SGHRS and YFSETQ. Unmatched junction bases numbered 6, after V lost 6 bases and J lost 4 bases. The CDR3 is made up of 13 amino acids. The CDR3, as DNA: TGCGCCAGCAAAGCTAGCGGGTTTTACGAGCAGTACTTC. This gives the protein CASKASGFYEQYF.

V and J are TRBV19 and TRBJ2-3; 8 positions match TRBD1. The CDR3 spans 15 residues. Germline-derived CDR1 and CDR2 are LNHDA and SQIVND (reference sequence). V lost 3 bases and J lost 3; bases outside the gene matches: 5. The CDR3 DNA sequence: TGTGCCAGTAGTATCATCAGGGGGCGGACAGATACGCAGTATTTT. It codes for CASSIIRGRTDTQYF.

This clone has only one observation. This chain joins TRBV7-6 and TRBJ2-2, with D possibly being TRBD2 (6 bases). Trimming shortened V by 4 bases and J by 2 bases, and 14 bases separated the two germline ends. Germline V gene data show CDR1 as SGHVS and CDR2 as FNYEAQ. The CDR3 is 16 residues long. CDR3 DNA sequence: TGTGCCAGCAGCTCTACCGGGACTCCAAACACCGGGGAGCTGTTTTTT. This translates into CASSSTGTPNTGELFF.

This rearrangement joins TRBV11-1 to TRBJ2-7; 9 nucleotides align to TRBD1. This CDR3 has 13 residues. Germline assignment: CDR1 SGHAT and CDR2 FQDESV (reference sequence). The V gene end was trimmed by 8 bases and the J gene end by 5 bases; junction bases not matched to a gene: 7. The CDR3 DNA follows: TGTGCCAGCGCCCGGGACAGGGATGACGAGCAGTACTTC. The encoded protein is CASARDRDDEQYF.

The CDR3 nucleotides are TGCAGCGTTGCAGCTGGGGCGGGCAATCAGCCCCAGCATTTT. This codes for CSVAAGAGNQPQHF. This chain connects TRBV29-1 to TRBJ1-5, with D possibly being TRBD1 (5 bases). Between the trimmed V and J ends, which lost 4 bases and 2 bases, there was a span of 12 bases. CDR1 and CDR2 from the germline V gene are SQVTM and ANQGSEA. This CDR3 contains 14 residues.

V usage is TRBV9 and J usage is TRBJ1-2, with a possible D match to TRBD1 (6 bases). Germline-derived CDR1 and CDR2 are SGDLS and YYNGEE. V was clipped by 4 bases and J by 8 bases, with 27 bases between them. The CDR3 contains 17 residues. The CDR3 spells CASSPTVGGFRAGGYTF. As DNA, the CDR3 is TGTGCCAGCAGCCCAACGGTTGGGGGCTTTCGAGCGGGAGGCTACACCTTC.

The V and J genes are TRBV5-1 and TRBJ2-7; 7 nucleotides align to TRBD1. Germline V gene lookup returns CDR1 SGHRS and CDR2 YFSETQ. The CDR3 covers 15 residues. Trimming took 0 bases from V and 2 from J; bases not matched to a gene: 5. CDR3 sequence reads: CASSLGGTATYEQYF. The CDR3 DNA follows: TGCGCCAGCAGCTTGGGTGGGACAGCTACCTACGAGCAGTACTTC.

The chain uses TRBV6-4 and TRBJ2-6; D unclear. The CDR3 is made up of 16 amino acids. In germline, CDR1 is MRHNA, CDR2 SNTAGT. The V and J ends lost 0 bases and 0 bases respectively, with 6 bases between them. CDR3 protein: CASSDSDNSGANVLTF. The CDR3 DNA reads TGTGCCAGCAGTGACTCCGACAACTCTGGGGCCAACGTCCTGACTTTC.

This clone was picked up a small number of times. The chain's CDR3 is CASSSPGGPSGSYNEQFF. Here the CDR3 DNA reads TGTGCCAGCAGCTCCCCCGGAGGGCCCTCCGGTTCCTACAATGAGCAGTTCTTC. The gene calls are TRBV7-8 and TRBJ2-1; possible D gene TRBD2, 6 bases. The CDR3 extends over 18 amino acids. Per the germline V gene, CDR1 is SGHVS and CDR2 is FQNEAQ. V lost 4 bases to trimming and J lost 1 base, with 20 bases between them.

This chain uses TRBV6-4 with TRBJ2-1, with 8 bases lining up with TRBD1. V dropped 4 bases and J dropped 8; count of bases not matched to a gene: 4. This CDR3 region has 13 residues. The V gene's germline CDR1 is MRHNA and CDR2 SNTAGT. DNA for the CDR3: TGTGCCAGCAGTGCGGACAGGGAGGATGAGCAGTTCTTC. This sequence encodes CASSADREDEQFF.